The source of this T cell receptor beta chain is a study of T-cell memory formation after mild COVID-19. The study, taken as a whole, reports: There was a balanced CD4/CD8 profile in clones contracting day 15 to 85, and later expanders leaned CD4+.

This clonotype has ten or more counts. Its antigen is not identified. Trimming cost V 3 bases and J 3 bases, with 8 bases left between them. CDR3 length: 13 amino acids. CDR1 LNHDA and CDR2 SQIVND come from the germline V gene (reference sequence). Using constant-segment primers, 5'RACE produced TCR alpha and TCR beta cDNA libraries carrying sample barcodes and UMIs. TCRdb fed the 5' RACE reads into MiXCR, producing one record per CDR3 protein. The profile covers about 34,000 distinct CDR3 sequences, with roughly 7.2% appearing a single time and about 32% taken by the ten largest. What was sequenced was PBMCs or a T cell subset sorted from them (not recorded which). The chain has TRBV19 and TRBJ1-2; D not resolved. This clonotype was obtained from a man aged 18 to 30 who had mild COVID-19 (a few samples of this study predate the infection). Cell type and time point are not known. The CDR3 is CASSISTDYGYTF. The DNA of the CDR3 is TGTGCCAGTAGTATCTCGACGGACTATGGCTACACCTTC.